The 4 T cell receptor beta chains below were found in one sample sequenced in a study of CD8 T cells in ankylosing spondylitis. Study-wide points: Among TCR beta sequences, a motif of about 8 highly homologous variants appeared characteristic of ankylosing spondylitis blood.

These receptors' targets are unknown. In TCRdb, the 5' RACE reads were re-called with MiXCR into one record per CDR3 protein. The sample holds a few hundred thousand distinct CDR3 sequences; around 16% are singletons and the top ten take under 55%. Sequenced: blood, either unsorted or a sorted T cell fraction (not recorded which). The source of these receptors is a male donor with ankylosing spondylitis.

This clonotype was counted between two and nine times. V usage is TRBV4-1 and J usage is TRBJ2-2; weak D call: TRBD1 (5 bases). Trimming pared 6 bases from V and 1 base from J, leaving 15 bases between. Looked up from germline, CDR1 is MGHRA and CDR2 is YSYEKL. There are 16 residues in the CDR3. The CDR3 reads CASSEMGQGNTGELFF. CDR3 nucleotides: TGCGCCAGCAGTGAGATGGGGCAGGGGAACACCGGGGAGCTGTTTTTT.

This clonotype was picked up a small number of times. The chain employs TRBV12-3 or TRBV12-4 and TRBJ2-7; 8 bases fit TRBD2. This CDR3 spans 15 amino acids. J gave up 7 bases and V 4 bases, and 12 bases lay outside the gene matches. In DNA form, the CDR3 reads TGTGCCAGCAGTTCTCCACTAGCGGCCGGGGGGGAGCAGTACTTC. As protein: CASSSPLAAGGEQYF.

The chain carries TRBV7-9 and TRBJ2-2, with TRBD2 matching 8 bases. The CDR3 covers 14 residues. V gave up 8 bases and J gave up 3 bases; unmatched junction bases: 5. Per germline, CDR1 SEHNR and CDR2 FQNEAQ (reference sequence). CDR3 nucleotide sequence: TGTGCCAGCCCGGGGGGGCCCTACACCGGGGAGCTGTTTTTT. It translates to CASPGGPYTGELFF.

The V call is TRBV7-9, the J call TRBJ2-1; D remains ambiguous. Trimming removed 4 bases from V and 4 bases from J, with 20 bases in between. CDR1 SEHNR and CDR2 FQNEAQ come from the germline V gene (reference sequence). CDR3 length: 17 residues. The CDR3 DNA reads TGTGCCAGCAGCTCCCGGGCGATGGGGAAAAATTACAATGAGCAGTTCTTC. It encodes CASSSRAMGKNYNEQFF.